The 8 T cell receptor beta chains presented below share a single source sample, sequenced in a study of cytomegalovirus exposure and HLA in healthy donors. 60 Vbeta and 13 Jbeta primers were used in PCR. Only in-frame clones appear in the TCRdb table, and some are missing; sequencing was by immunoSEQ multiplex PCR. The table has 100,000 or so clones, approximately 82% seen once. Source material: PBMCs. These TCRs come from a woman aged 18 to 35 in good health and CMV-seronegative.

The chain combines TRBV30 with TRBJ1-6; D may be TRBD1 (6 bases). The ends were cut back, 5 bases at V and 7 bases at J, with 18 bases in the middle. CDR1 is GTSNPN and CDR2 is SVGIG in the germline V gene (reference sequence). The CDR3 is made up of 15 amino acids. The CDR3: CAWDGGRGLNSPLHF. CDR3 in DNA: TGTGCCTGGGACGGCGGAAGGGGGTTAAATTCACCCCTCCACTTT.

The rearrangement joins TRBV4-3 to TRBJ2-5, with TRBD2 matching over 8 bases. After removal of 4 bases from V and 5 bases from J, the junction contained 9 bases not matched to a gene. The length of the CDR3 is 15 residues. Germline V CDR1 and CDR2: LGHNA, YSLEER. The CDR3 nucleotides are TGCGCCAGCAGCCGAGTACTAGCGGCCAGGGAGACCCAGTACTTC. Amino acids: CASSRVLAARETQYF.

This chain uses TRBV19 with TRBJ2-4; 7 bases are shared with TRBD1. The CDR3 has 15 residues. Germline values: CDR1 LNHDA, CDR2 SQIVND (reference sequence). With 5 bases clipped from V and 8 bases from J, the junction kept 12 bases outside the gene matches. The CDR3 bases are TGTGCCAGTAGTCAAGAGGACAGGTGGATGGACATTCAGTACTTC. Protein sequence: CASSQEDRWMDIQYF.

The rearrangement joins TRBV10-3 to TRBJ2-5; 9 nucleotides match TRBD1. TRBJ2-7 matches the DNA end more closely, so the J call is doubtful. The germline CDR1 and CDR2 sequences are ENHRY and SYGVKD. The CDR3 extends over 14 amino acids. The CDR3 reads CAISEGTGIGEQYF. As DNA, the CDR3 is TGTGCCATCAGTGAGGGGACAGGGATCGGCGAGCAGTACTTC.

V is TRBV7-9 and J is TRBJ2-3; possible D gene TRBD1, 6 bases. The CDR3 consists of 15 residues. The ends were cut back, 3 bases at V and 0 bases at J, with 10 bases in the middle. Germline values: CDR1 SEHNR, CDR2 FQNEAQ (reference sequence). In DNA, the CDR3 is TGTGCCAGCAGCTTCCGGGACAAGAGCACAGATACGCAGTATTTT. Its protein product is CASSFRDKSTDTQYF.

CDR3 residues: CASSYGSGAPQETQYF. The CDR3 DNA reads TGTGCCAGCAGTTACGGTAGCGGGGCACCCCAAGAGACCCAGTACTTC. The chain couples TRBV6-6 to TRBJ2-5; 8 positions agree with TRBD2. The CDR3 length is 16 residues. Germline V gives CDR1 MNHNY, CDR2 SVGAGI (reference sequence). Unmatched junction bases numbered 6, after V lost 2 bases and J lost 1 base.

This chain connects TRBV6-1 to TRBJ2-5; D may be TRBD1 (5 bases). The ends were cut back, 7 bases at V and 2 bases at J, with 8 bases in the middle. This CDR3 spans 12 amino acids. Looked up from germline, CDR1 is MNHNS and CDR2 is SASEGT. The CDR3 DNA reads TGTGCCAGCATTTCAGGGCAAGAGACCCAGTACTTC. Translated: CASISGQETQYF.

V and J are TRBV7-3 and TRBJ1-1; D gene ambiguous. CDR1 is SGHTA and CDR2 is FQGTGA in the germline V gene. The CDR3 totals 13 residues. With 5 bases removed from V and 1 base from J, the gap between germline ends came to 8 bases. In DNA form, the CDR3 reads TGTGCCAGCAGCCCCCGGGGGAACACTGAAGCTTTCTTT. This encodes CASSPRGNTEAFF.